This is a list of T cell receptor beta chains from one sample in a study of PD-1 blockade in mismatch repair-deficient tumors. Assay used: immunoSEQ multiplex PCR; TCRdb lists only in-frame clones, some missing. This table has fewer than 50,000 clones, around 75% appearing once. The source material was peripheral blood, sampled 4 weeks after starting pembrolizumab. These receptors were obtained from an adult with mismatch repair-deficient cancer. Each CDR3 is given with its conserved first and last residue. D genes are given only for firm matches. Clone sizes are given selectively: once, few, many, or a class where the clone is expanded.

CDR3nt | CDR3aa | abundance | j_gene | v_gene | d_gene
TGTGCCAGCAGCCCTCTAACAGGGCGCCAAGAGACCCAGTACTTC | CASSPLTGRQETQYF | . | TRBJ2-5 | TRBV6-6 | .
TGTGCCAGCAGTCTCGATTACGGGGCCAACGTCCTGACTTTC | CASSLDYGANVLTF | . | TRBJ2-6 | TRBV14 | .
TGTGCCAGCAGAGAAGACCTTGGACGAGAGACCCAGTACTTC | CASREDLGRETQYF | . | TRBJ2-5 | TRBV2 | .
TGTGCCAGCAAAAAAGGGACAGGCAGCCAAGAGACCCAGTACTTC | CASKKGTGSQETQYF | . | TRBJ2-5 | TRBV27 | TRBD1
TGTGCCAGCAAAGGTTACAACTCCTACGAGCAGTACTTC | CASKGYNSYEQYF | . | TRBJ2-7 | TRBV6-6 | .
TGTGCCAGCAGCCTTAGCACTGAAGCTTTCTTT | CASSLSTEAFF | few | TRBJ1-1 | TRBV13 | .
TGTGCCAGCAGTAGGCAGCTCCACTCTGGAAACACCATATATTTT | CASSRQLHSGNTIYF | . | TRBJ1-3 | TRBV2 | .
TGTGCCAGCAGTTCCTCGGGGGGGAATGAGCAGTTCTTC | CASSSSGGNEQFF | . | TRBJ2-1 | TRBV28 | TRBD2
TGCGCCAGCAGCCAAGATTTGGAGACCCAGTACTTC | CASSQDLETQYF | . | TRBJ2-5 | TRBV4-1 | .
TGTGCCAGCAGAAAGGACAGCTGGAACACTGAAGCTTTCTTT | CASRKDSWNTEAFF | . | TRBJ1-1 | TRBV6-4 | .
TGTGCCAGCAGCTTAGTCGGGGGTCACGAGCAGTACTTC | CASSLVGGHEQYF | . | TRBJ2-7 | TRBV7-2 | .
TGCGCCAGCAGCTTGATGGACTCCTACGAGCAGTACTTC | CASSLMDSYEQYF | . | TRBJ2-7 | TRBV5-1 | .
TGTGCCAGCAGCTTAGCGCGTACAGGGAGAAACAATGAGCAGTTCTTC | CASSLARTGRNNEQFF | . | TRBJ2-1 | TRBV7-8 | .
TGCGCCAGCAGCCAAGAAAGGGGGCCCTCCTACGAGCAGTACTTC | CASSQERGPSYEQYF | . | TRBJ2-7 | TRBV4-1 | TRBD1
TGTGCCAGCAGCATTCGGGAGTATCAGCCCCAGCATTTT | CASSIREYQPQHF | . | TRBJ1-5 | TRBV21-1 | .
TGCGCCAGCAGCTTTACAGGGACAATGAACACTGAAGCTTTCTTT | CASSFTGTMNTEAFF | few | TRBJ1-1 | TRBV5-1 | .
TGTGCCAGCAGCTTAGTCCGGAGGCAGGGGGCTCGAAACACTGAAGCTTTCTTT | CASSLVRRQGARNTEAFF | . | TRBJ1-1 | TRBV7-9 | TRBD1
TGTGCCAGCAGCGGCATAGCTGGGAACACCGGGGAGCTGTTTTTT | CASSGIAGNTGELFF | . | TRBJ2-2 | TRBV7-6 | .
TGTGCCAGCAGCACGAGATCTAGCGGGAGACCCTACGAGCAGTACTTC | CASSTRSSGRPYEQYF | . | TRBJ2-7 | TRBV7-9 | TRBD2
TGTGCCTGGGCAACAGGGTTCGGAAACACCATATATTTT | CAWATGFGNTIYF | . | TRBJ1-3 | TRBV30 | .
TGTGCCAGCAGTGGGTTAAGGACAGCTAACTATGGCTACACCTTC | CASSGLRTANYGYTF | once | TRBJ1-2 | TRBV2 | .
TGCAGCGTTGTTCGCGCGGATACGCAGTATTTT | CSVVRADTQYF | once | TRBJ2-3 | TRBV29-1 | .
TGTGCCAGCAGCCCCGGGGGAGGACCTAATGAAAAACTGTTTTTT | CASSPGGGPNEKLFF | . | TRBJ1-4 | TRBV7-9 | .
TGTGCAAGTCGCTTAGAAGGGACTAGCGGGAGTGAGCAGTTCTTC | CASRLEGTSGSEQFF | . | TRBJ2-1 | TRBV12-2 | .
TGTGCCAGCAGTGAGGTGACCTACAATGAGCAGTTCTTC | CASSEVTYNEQFF | . | TRBJ2-1 | TRBV6-1 | .
TGTGCCAGCAGCTTAGCCGGCGCTAGCGGGAAGCCCGGGGAGCTGTTTTTT | CASSLAGASGKPGELFF | few | TRBJ2-2 | TRBV7-6 | TRBD2
TGTGCCAGCAGCGAACAACCGGGACTAGCGGGGGGGACCCAGTACTTC | CASSEQPGLAGGTQYF | . | TRBJ2-5 | TRBV9 | TRBD2
TGTGCCTGGAGTGGGACAGGGGGCAGGAGGCAGTACTTC | CAWSGTGGRRQYF | few | TRBJ2-7 | TRBV30 | TRBD1
TGTGCCAGCAGTGAACTAGCGGGAGGGCCAGAGACCCAGTACTTC | CASSELAGGPETQYF | . | TRBJ2-5 | TRBV6-1 | TRBD2
TGTGCCAGCAGCTTTGAGCCCTACGAGCAGTACTTC | CASSFEPYEQYF | . | TRBJ2-7 | TRBV7-9 | .
TGTGCCTGGAGTGTAAGCTCGTCGGCAGTGCAGCCCCAGCATTTT | CAWSVSSSAVQPQHF | . | TRBJ1-5 | TRBV30 | .